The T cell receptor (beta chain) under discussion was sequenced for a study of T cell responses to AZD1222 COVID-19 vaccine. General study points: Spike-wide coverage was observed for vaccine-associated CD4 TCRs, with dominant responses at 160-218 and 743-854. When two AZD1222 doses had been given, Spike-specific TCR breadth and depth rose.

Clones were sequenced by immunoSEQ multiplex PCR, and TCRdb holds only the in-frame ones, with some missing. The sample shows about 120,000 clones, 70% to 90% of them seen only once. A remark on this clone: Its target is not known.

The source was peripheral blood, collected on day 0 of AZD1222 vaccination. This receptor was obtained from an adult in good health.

In nucleotides, the CDR3 is TGTGCCAGCAGTTTAGAGTTCTCACCCCTCCACTTT. Translated: CASSLEFSPLHF. This chain links TRBV12-3 or TRBV12-4 with TRBJ1-6; no definite D call. V lost 1 base to trimming and J lost 10 bases, with 5 bases between them. This CDR3 is 12 amino acids long.